The 21 T cell receptor beta chains below come from one sample, sequenced in a study of regulatory T cells in long-lasting Graves disease. Time point of the sample: newly diagnosed GD, antithyroid drugs for less than 3 months. The TCR library was made from RNA extracted from PBMCs. Arm-PCR of CDR3 regions and iRepertoire HTBI primers were used to build TCR beta libraries. TCRdb recomputed calls from the multiplex PCR reads with MiXCR, one row per CDR3 protein. Of 600,000 to 650,000 distinct CDR3 sequences in the sample, less than 20% were seen once. These data also formed part of another study, on T cells in Graves' hyperthyroidism and ophthalmopathy.

Material: peripheral blood mononuclear cells (PBMCs), obtained at new diagnosis, from a patient treated with antithyroid drugs. The receptors were gathered from a woman aged 25-40 years with Graves disease.

This CDR3 reads CASSHSQTAKGIQYF. The DNA of the CDR3 is TGTGCCAGCAGCCACTCGCAGACCGCCAAGGGCATTCAGTACTTC. This chain links TRBV12-3 or TRBV12-4 with TRBJ2-4; D ambiguous. This CDR3 contains 15 residues. Trimming cost V 6 bases and J 9 bases, with 21 bases left between them.

A few counts support this clonotype. The DNA of the CDR3 is TGTGCCAGCAGTTTAGGGCAGGGAGGGGATACGCAGTATTTT. Amino acids: CASSLGQGGDTQYF. The chain recombines TRBV12-3 or TRBV12-4 with TRBJ2-3, with TRBD2 matching 7 bases. Trimming cost V 1 base and J 6 bases; bases outside gene matches: 4. CDR3 length equals 14 residues.

The chain links TRBV3-1 to TRBJ2-7; no firm D call. Germline CDR1 reads LGHDT; CDR2 reads YNNKEL (reference sequence). V lost 1 base, J lost 3 bases, and 13 bases lay in between. CDR3 length: 15 residues. In DNA, the CDR3 is TGTGCCAGCAGCCAAGGTATCGACTTCAACTACGAGCAGTACTTC. Its protein product is CASSQGIDFNYEQYF.

This clonotype appeared many times. The chain has TRBV6-5 and TRBJ2-1, with D unclear. This CDR3 is built from 16 residues. Germline lookup yields CDR1 MNHEY and CDR2 SVGAGI. V was trimmed by 0 bases and J by 0 bases, leaving 9 bases between them. CDR3 sequence reads: CASSYSPSSSYNEQFF. The CDR3 DNA follows: TGTGCCAGCAGTTACTCTCCCTCGAGCTCCTACAATGAGCAGTTCTTC.

This clonotype was detected ten times or more. The chain couples TRBV7-8 to TRBJ1-2; TRBD1 matches 7 bases. V lost 5 bases to trimming and J lost 8 bases; unmatched junction nucleotides: 17. Germline V CDR1 and CDR2: SGHVS, FQNEAQ. CDR3 length: 16 amino acids. The CDR3 DNA is TGTGCCAGCAGCCCACCCGGGACAGTGCGGGTGTGGGGCTACACCTTC. Translated, it gives CASSPPGTVRVWGYTF.

The sample holds many counts of this clonotype. CDR3: CASSESTVTGSPLHF. The CDR3 coding sequence is TGCGCCAGCAGTGAGTCAACGGTAACAGGATCACCCCTCCACTTT. The chain is built from TRBV10-2 and TRBJ1-6, with D possibly TRBD1 on 5 matching bases. V was shortened by 0 bases and J by 10 bases, with 13 bases between the two germline ends. Germline V gene sequence: CDR1 WSHSY, CDR2 SAAADI. This CDR3 is built from 15 residues.

The rearrangement joins TRBV6-1 to TRBJ2-7; 7 positions match TRBD1. CDR1 and CDR2 from the germline V gene are MNHNS and SASEGT. The J segment lost 3 bases and the V segment lost 6 bases, leaving 8 bases of the junction unmatched. CDR3 size: 14 residues. In DNA form, the CDR3 reads TGTGCCAGCAGGCCCGGGACAGACTACTACGAGCAGTACTTC. It codes for CASRPGTDYYEQYF.

This clonotype was detected many times. The chain employs TRBV2 and TRBJ1-6; 7 nucleotides align to TRBD1. With 2 bases clipped from V and 8 bases from J, the junction kept 12 bases outside the gene matches. CDR1 SNHLY and CDR2 FYNNEI come from the germline V gene. The CDR3 has 17 residues. The CDR3, as DNA: TGTGCCAGCAGTGAAATGGTCAGGAGGGGGCTCGATTCACCCCTCCACTTT. Translating it yields CASSEMVRRGLDSPLHF.

V gene TRBV14 combines with J gene TRBJ2-2; no definite D call. Trimming cost V 4 bases and J 6 bases, with 9 bases left between them. The CDR3 is made up of 13 amino acids. Germline V gene data show CDR1 as SGHDN and CDR2 as FVKESK. This CDR3 reads CASSRLGSGELFF. The CDR3 bases are TGTGCCAGCAGCCGCTTAGGATCCGGGGAGCTGTTTTTT.

This clonotype came up many times. The chain links TRBV7-9 to TRBJ2-1; perhaps TRBD1 as D (6 bases). The CDR3 is 14 amino acids. Trimming cost V 4 bases and J 8 bases, with 15 bases left between them. The germline V gene encodes CDR1 SEHNR and CDR2 FQNEAQ (reference sequence). In nucleotides, the CDR3 is TGTGCCAGCAGCTCCCAGGGGCTGTTCTATGAGCAGTTCTTC. It codes for CASSSQGLFYEQFF. The full variable domain, its missing parts supplied by reference TRBV7-9 and TRBJ2-1, is DTGVSQNPRHKITKRGQNVTFRCDPISEHNRLYWYRQTLGQGPEFLTYFQNEAQLEKSRLLSDRFSAERPKGSFSTLEIQRTEQGDSAMYLCASSSQGLFYEQFFGPGTRLTVL.

The chain uses TRBV30 and TRBJ2-5; D is unresolved. There are 14 residues in the CDR3. The V end was cut by 6 bases, the J end by 0 bases, with 14 bases between. Per germline, CDR1 GTSNPN and CDR2 SVGIG (reference sequence). CDR3 nucleotides: TGTGCCTGCCGGCCCCAACTGTACCAAGAGACCCAGTACTTC. Translated, it gives CACRPQLYQETQYF.

This clonotype was seen ten or more times. This chain connects TRBV2 to TRBJ2-1; 12 bases are shared with TRBD2. The CDR3 length is 14 residues. Per germline, CDR1 SNHLY and CDR2 FYNNEI. Losses at the gene ends were 6 bases for V and 4 bases for J; bases not matched to a gene: 1. The CDR3 DNA is TGTGCCAGCAGACTAGCGGGAGGTTACAATGAGCAGTTCTTC. It translates to CASRLAGGYNEQFF. The whole variable domain, remainder taken from reference TRBV2 and TRBJ2-1, is EPEVTQTPSHQVTQMGQEVILRCVPISNHLYFYWYRQILGQKVEFLVSFYNNEISEKSEIFDDQFSVERPDGSNFTLKIRSTKLEDSAMYFCASRLAGGYNEQFFGPGTRLTVL.

This clonotype was counted ten times or more. The chain combines TRBV30 with TRBJ2-2; weak D call: TRBD1 (5 bases). The germline V gene has CDR1 GTSNPN and CDR2 SVGIG (reference sequence). The CDR3 is 15 residues long. V was trimmed by 0 bases and J by 3 bases, leaving 11 bases between them. The CDR3 nucleotides read TGTGCCTGGAGTGTACCTGGGGCGGACACCGGGGAGCTGTTTTTT. This encodes CAWSVPGADTGELFF.

The chain combines TRBV7-9 with TRBJ2-3, with TRBD2 matching over 10 bases. J was trimmed by 3 bases and V by 3 bases; bases with no gene match: 9. Germline assignment: CDR1 SEHNR and CDR2 FQNEAQ (reference sequence). The CDR3 totals 17 residues. This CDR3 reads CASSFRDSGRTTDTQYF. CDR3 in DNA: TGTGCCAGCAGCTTCCGCGATAGCGGGAGGACGACAGATACGCAGTATTTT. Together with reference TRBV7-9 and TRBJ2-3, the CDR3 gives the full variable domain: DTGVSQNPRHKITKRGQNVTFRCDPISEHNRLYWYRQTLGQGPEFLTYFQNEAQLEKSRLLSDRFSAERPKGSFSTLEIQRTEQGDSAMYLCASSFRDSGRTTDTQYFGPGTRLTVL.

The chain joins TRBV9 to TRBJ1-1, with 7 positions matching TRBD1. From germline, CDR1 is SGDLS and CDR2 YYNGEE. Trimming took 4 bases from V and 5 from J; bases not matched to a gene: 11. The CDR3 consists of 15 residues. The CDR3 DNA is TGTGCCAGCAGCCCCCGGACAGGCGGGGGGACTGAAGCTTTCTTT. It specifies CASSPRTGGGTEAFF.

The rearrangement uses TRBV3-1 and TRBJ2-7; the D is unclear. V was clipped by 1 base and J by 3 bases, with 10 bases between them. This CDR3 is 14 amino acids long. Germline loops: CDR1 LGHDT, CDR2 YNNKEL (reference sequence). CDR3 in DNA: TGTGCCAGCAGCCAAGGGCACCAAGGCTACGAGCAGTACTTC. This codes for CASSQGHQGYEQYF.

This clonotype was seen only a few times. V is TRBV7-9 and J is TRBJ2-3; D uncertain. The CDR3 is made up of 15 amino acids. The germline CDR1 and CDR2 sequences are SEHNR and FQNEAQ (reference sequence). The germline V and J ends were trimmed by 5 bases and 2 bases, with 14 bases remaining between them. The CDR3 reads CASSKSPPPTDTQYF. The CDR3 region has the DNA TGTGCCAGCAGCAAATCCCCCCCCCCCACAGATACGCAGTATTTT. Using reference TRBV7-9 and TRBJ2-3 for the parts outside the CDR3, the full variable domain is DTGVSQNPRHKITKRGQNVTFRCDPISEHNRLYWYRQTLGQGPEFLTYFQNEAQLEKSRLLSDRFSAERPKGSFSTLEIQRTEQGDSAMYLCASSKSPPPTDTQYFGPGTRLTVL.

V and J are TRBV3-1 and TRBJ2-7, with D possibly matching TRBD1 (6 bases). Germline V gene sequence: CDR1 LGHDT, CDR2 YNNKEL (reference sequence). This CDR3 spans 16 amino acids. V dropped 4 bases and J dropped 0 bases, with 16 bases sitting between them. The CDR3 region has the DNA TGTGCCAGCAGCCGCCCGGGACATCGGAGCTCCTACGAGCAGTACTTC. Translation: CASSRPGHRSSYEQYF.

The rearrangement joins TRBV7-2 to TRBJ2-5, with TRBD2 matching over 11 bases. Unmatched junction bases numbered 11, after V lost 1 base and J lost 4 bases. The CDR3 totals 18 residues. In germline, CDR1 is SGHTA, CDR2 FQGNSA. The CDR3 DNA reads as TGTGCCAGCAGCTTAGGGTCGGTAGCGGGAGGGAGAGGAGAGACCCAGTACTTC. It yields the protein CASSLGSVAGGRGETQYF.

In this sample, this clonotype turned up a few times. This may arise from a read error, as a much more abundant clone is one base away. The chain couples TRBV7-3 to TRBJ1-1; 7 nucleotides agree with TRBD1. V dropped 5 bases and J dropped 4; count of bases not matched to a gene: 10. This CDR3 contains 15 residues. Per the germline V gene, CDR1 is SGHTA and CDR2 is FQGTGA. The CDR3 nucleotides are TGTGCCAGCAGCCTCAGACAGGGTACGAGCACTGAAGCTTTCTTT. Amino acid sequence: CASSLRQGTSTEAFF. The full variable domain, rest sourced from reference TRBV7-3 and TRBJ1-1, is GAGVSQTPSNKVTEKGKYVELRCDPISGHTALYWYRQSLGQGPEFLIYFQGTGAADDSGLPNDRFFAVRPEGSVSTLKIQRTERGDSAVYLCASSLRQGTSTEAFFGQGTRLTVV.

The rearrangement uses TRBV5-1 and TRBJ2-7, with D maybe TRBD2 (5 bases). V was trimmed by 1 base and J by 6 bases, leaving 20 bases between them. Germline V CDR1 and CDR2: SGHRS, YFSETQ. The CDR3 is 16 amino acids. CDR3 loop: CASSLPRGAARGEQYF. The CDR3 DNA sequence: TGCGCCAGCAGCTTGCCCCGTGGTGCGGCCCGGGGCGAGCAGTACTTC.